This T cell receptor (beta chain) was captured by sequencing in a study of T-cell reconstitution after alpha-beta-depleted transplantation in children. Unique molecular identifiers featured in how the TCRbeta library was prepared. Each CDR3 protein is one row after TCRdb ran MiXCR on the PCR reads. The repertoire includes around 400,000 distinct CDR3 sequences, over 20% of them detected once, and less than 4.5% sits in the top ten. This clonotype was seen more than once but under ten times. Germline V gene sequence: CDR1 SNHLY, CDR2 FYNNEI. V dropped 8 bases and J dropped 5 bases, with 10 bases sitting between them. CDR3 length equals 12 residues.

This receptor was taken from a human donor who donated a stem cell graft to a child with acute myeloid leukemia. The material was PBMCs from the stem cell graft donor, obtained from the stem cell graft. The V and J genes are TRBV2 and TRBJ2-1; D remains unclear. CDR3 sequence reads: CASSKRDNEQFF. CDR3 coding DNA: TGTGCCAGCTCCAAACGAGACAATGAGCAGTTCTTC. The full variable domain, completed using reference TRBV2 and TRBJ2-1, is EPEVTQTPSHQVTQMGQEVILRCVPISNHLYFYWYRQILGQKVEFLVSFYNNEISEKSEIFDDQFSVERPDGSNFTLKIRSTKLEDSAMYFCASSKRDNEQFFGPGTRLTVL.